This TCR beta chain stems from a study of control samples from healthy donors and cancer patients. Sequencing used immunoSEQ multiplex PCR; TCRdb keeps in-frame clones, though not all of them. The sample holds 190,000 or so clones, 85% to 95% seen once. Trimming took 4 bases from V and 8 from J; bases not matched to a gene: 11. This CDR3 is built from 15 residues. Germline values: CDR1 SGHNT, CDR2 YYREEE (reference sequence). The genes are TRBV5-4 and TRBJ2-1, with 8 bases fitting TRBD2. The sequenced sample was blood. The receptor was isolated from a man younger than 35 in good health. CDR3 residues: CASSPGRSGGDEQFF. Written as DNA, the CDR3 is TGTGCCAGCAGCCCCGGGAGGAGCGGGGGAGATGAGCAGTTCTTC.